This T cell receptor beta chain was observed in a study of T cell responses to AZD1222 COVID-19 vaccine. Study-level points and caveats: Among AZD1222 vaccinees, only 5 to 7 were seropositive at baseline. The sample set comprised mostly white British donors with more females, and clonal diversity was possibly underestimated.

With regard to this clone: As yet, its antigen is unknown.

Clones were read by immunoSEQ multiplex PCR, and TCRdb kept only the in-frame ones, dropping some. The sample has around 200,000 clones, roughly 88% seen once. V gave up 6 bases and J gave up 2 bases, with 11 bases separating them. This CDR3 contains 13 residues. From germline, CDR1 is MGHDK and CDR2 SYGVNS. This clonotype was sampled from an adult in good health. The V and J genes are TRBV25-1 and TRBJ2-7; D gene uncertain. The material sequenced was peripheral blood, taken on day 0 of AZD1222 vaccination. The CDR3 is CASSLAFPYEQYF. The CDR3 coding sequence is TGTGCCAGCAGCCTCGCCTTTCCCTACGAGCAGTACTTC.